This T cell receptor beta chain was sequenced during a study of blood T cells in healthy people across ages. General study points: PBMCs that were unsorted prevented a conclusive naive versus antigen-experienced comparison.

With respect to this clonotype: Its target is not known.

Per germline, CDR1 SGHTA and CDR2 FQGTGA. V lost 5 bases and J 5 bases, leaving 18 bases between the germline ends. This CDR3 comprises 15 residues. PCR was performed a second time for roughly 7 to 12 cycles using a sample-barcoded 5' primer and a J-beta primer mix. One entry per CDR3 protein, called by TCRdb with MiXCR from the 5' RACE reads. This table holds hundreds of thousands of distinct CDR3 sequences, under 80% found once. The J gene is TRBJ2-5, the V gene TRBV7-3, with D unresolved. This clonotype was obtained from a man between 25 and 39 years old in good health. Material for sequencing was blood. The chain's CDR3 is CASSLRQAALETQYF. Written as DNA, the CDR3 is TGTGCCAGCAGCCTCCGTCAGGCCGCGTTGGAGACCCAGTACTTC. The full variable domain, its missing parts supplied by reference TRBV7-3 and TRBJ2-5, is GAGVSQTPSNKVTEKGKYVELRCDPISGHTALYWYRQSLGQGPEFLIYFQGTGAADDSGLPNDRFFAVRPEGSVSTLKIQRTERGDSAVYLCASSLRQAALETQYFGPGTRLLVL.